Presented here are 17 T cell receptor beta chains from one specimen sequenced in a study of response to subunit inactivated influenza vaccine. MiXCR was run by TCRdb on the RT-PCR reads, yielding one entry per CDR3 protein. The table has under 550,000 distinct CDR3 sequences, less than 8% seen once. The starting material was PBMCs from blood, obtained around 25 months after vaccination. Every receptor here comes from a man aged 45-69 years who received an inactivated influenza vaccine.

Ten or more counts support this clonotype. V is TRBV4-3 and J is TRBJ2-3; D might be TRBD1 or TRBD2, each matching 5 bases. Germline V lookup: CDR1 LGHNA, CDR2 YSLEER. CDR3 length: 14 residues. Trimming took 0 bases from V and 5 from J, leaving 9 bases between them. This CDR3 reads CASSQDLGGDTQYF. CDR3 sequence (DNA): TGCGCCAGCAGCCAAGATCTTGGGGGAGATACGCAGTATTTT.

The sample holds a few counts of this clonotype. The chain joins TRBV10-3 to TRBJ1-2, with 9 nucleotides matching TRBD1. Germline CDR1 and CDR2: ENHRY and SYGVKD. With 3 bases clipped from V and 7 bases from J, the junction kept 9 bases outside the gene matches. This CDR3 has 15 amino acids. Here the CDR3 DNA reads TGTGCCATCAGTGAAGTTCGGACAGGGGCCGCTGGCTACACCTTC. Translated, it gives CAISEVRTGAAGYTF.

Only a few counts were recorded for this clonotype. The rearrangement links TRBV20-1 to TRBJ2-3; 9 bases are a match to TRBD2. The J segment lost 1 base and the V segment lost 7 bases, leaving 0 bases of the junction unmatched. This CDR3 contains 12 residues. Germline V lookup: CDR1 DFQATT, CDR2 SNEGSKA (reference sequence). For the CDR3, the DNA is TGCAGTGTAGCGGGGGGCACAGATACGCAGTATTTT. Encoded protein: CSVAGGTDTQYF.

This clonotype has a handful of counts. The rearrangement joins TRBV6-2 or TRBV6-3 to TRBJ1-1; 10 nucleotides align to TRBD1. Germline V gene lookup returns CDR1 MNHEY and CDR2 SVGEGT. This CDR3 has 16 amino acids. J gave up 4 bases and V 2 bases, and 7 bases lay outside the gene matches. CDR3 coding DNA: TGTGCCAGCAGTTACCCTCGGGACAGGGGATTCACTGAAGCTTTCTTT. It is translated as CASSYPRDRGFTEAFF.

This clonotype has only a few counts. V gene TRBV11-3 combines with J gene TRBJ2-1; no firm D call. V shed 2 bases and J shed 0 bases, with 14 bases lying between them. This CDR3 is built from 17 residues. Germline V CDR1 and CDR2: SGHNT, YENEEA. The CDR3 loop reads CASSLRRTVSSYNEQFF. CDR3 nucleotides: TGTGCCAGCAGCTTACGCAGGACGGTTAGCTCCTACAATGAGCAGTTCTTC.

The rearrangement joins TRBV29-1 to TRBJ2-1; 12 bases line up with TRBD2. This CDR3 contains 14 residues. V shed 4 bases, J shed 5 bases, and the junction held 3 bases outside the gene matches. Germline V gene data show CDR1 as SQVTM and CDR2 as ANQGSEA. For the CDR3, the DNA is TGCAGCGTTGCTCGGACTAGCGGGAACAATGAGCAGTTCTTC. Translated, it gives CSVARTSGNNEQFF.

In this sample, this clonotype turned up a few times. This chain connects TRBV20-1 to TRBJ1-5, with a tentative D call TRBD1 (5 bases). The CDR3 spans 19 residues. Trimming left V 3 bases short and J 4 bases short, with 28 bases between. Germline V gives CDR1 DFQATT, CDR2 SNEGSKA (reference sequence). CDR3 DNA sequence: TGCAGTGCTAGGGGCACCCTGAAAACTCCAGGGACCGCAAATCAGCCCCAGCATTTT. This encodes CSARGTLKTPGTANQPQHF.

This clonotype showed up many times. V is TRBV5-1 and J is TRBJ1-2; TRBD1 agrees at 10 bases. V was clipped by 5 bases and J by 6 bases; unmatched bases: 7. This CDR3 is built from 14 residues. Germline CDR1 SGHRS, CDR2 YFSETQ. The CDR3 DNA reads as TGCGCCAGCAGAGACGGGACAGGGGTCAATGGCTACACCTTC. This translates into CASRDGTGVNGYTF.

There are a few counts of this clonotype. This chain connects TRBV29-1 to TRBJ1-1; TRBD1 might be the D (5 bases). The germline CDR1 and CDR2 sequences are SQVTM and ANQGSEA. The V gene lost 3 bases and the J gene lost 3 bases, with 11 bases spanning the gap. The CDR3 consists of 13 residues. This CDR3 is CSVESRGHTEAFF. The CDR3 DNA reads TGCAGCGTTGAGTCACGGGGACACACTGAAGCTTTCTTT.

This chain connects TRBV24-1 to TRBJ1-4; D is possibly TRBD1 (5 bases). V lost 2 bases, J lost 0 bases, and 12 bases lay in between. This CDR3 contains 17 residues. Germline V lookup: CDR1 KGHDR, CDR2 SFDVKD. The CDR3 loop is CATSDSGTSATNEKLFF. CDR3 nucleotide sequence: TGTGCCACCAGTGATTCCGGGACGTCTGCAACTAATGAAAAACTGTTTTTT.

The rearrangement uses TRBV12-3 or TRBV12-4 and TRBJ2-5, with 14 positions matching TRBD2. The V segment lost 5 bases and the J segment 7 bases; nucleotides outside the gene matches: 9. This CDR3 has 16 amino acids. Here the CDR3 reads CASSPGLAGGLGTQYF. The CDR3 DNA reads as TGTGCCAGCAGTCCCGGACTAGCGGGGGGCCTCGGGACCCAGTACTTC.

This chain links TRBV12-3 or TRBV12-4 with TRBJ2-7; the D is unclear. CDR3 length equals 13 residues. Trimming removed 3 bases from V and 0 bases from J, with 6 bases in between. The CDR3 is CASSFRPSYEQYF. The CDR3 region has the DNA TGTGCCAGCAGTTTTAGGCCCTCCTACGAGCAGTACTTC.

This clonotype was detected ten times or more. This rearrangement joins TRBV20-1 to TRBJ2-1, with 7 nucleotides matching TRBD1. Per the germline V gene, CDR1 is DFQATT and CDR2 is SNEGSKA (reference sequence). This CDR3 has 14 amino acids. V lost 0 bases and J lost 2; bases outside the gene matches: 1. The CDR3 spells CSAREGQTYNEQFF. The CDR3 DNA reads TGCAGTGCTAGAGAGGGACAGACCTACAATGAGCAGTTCTTC.

The rearrangement uses TRBV4-3 and TRBJ2-1, with 12 bases identical to TRBD2. The V segment lost 3 bases and the J segment 3 bases; nucleotides outside the gene matches: 18. The CDR3 has 21 residues. CDR1 and CDR2 (germline): LGHNA, YSLEER. In DNA, the CDR3 is TGCGCCAGCAGCCATACCCTGGTCACTCTGGCACTAGCGGGAGGCTACAATGAGCAGTTCTTC. This encodes CASSHTLVTLALAGGYNEQFF.

This clonotype was picked up many times. The chain has TRBV4-2 and TRBJ2-3; TRBD2 aligns across 8 bases. From germline, CDR1 is LGHNA and CDR2 YNFKEQ. CDR3 length equals 15 residues. V shed 1 base and J 4 bases; nucleotides not matched to a gene: 4. The CDR3 reads CASSQASGGPDTQYF. DNA for the CDR3: TGTGCCAGCAGCCAAGCCAGCGGGGGCCCAGATACGCAGTATTTT.

This clonotype was detected many times. This chain uses TRBV9 with TRBJ2-1; 8 bases are shared with TRBD2. The J segment lost 1 base and the V segment lost 0 bases, leaving 0 bases of the junction unmatched. Per germline, CDR1 SGDLS and CDR2 YYNGEE. CDR3 length: 15 amino acids. In DNA, the CDR3 is TGTGCCAGCAGCGTAGCGGGGGGGTCCTACAATGAGCAGTTCTTC. The encoded protein is CASSVAGGSYNEQFF.

This clonotype has only a few counts. V and J are TRBV5-1 and TRBJ2-2; a possible D gene is TRBD1 (5 bases). Germline V gene lookup returns CDR1 SGHRS and CDR2 YFSETQ. The CDR3 contains 16 residues. V was cut by 0 bases and J by 1 base, with 10 bases left in between. CDR3 sequence (DNA): TGCGCCAGCAGCTTGGGTTCAGGGAAGAACACCGGGGAGCTGTTTTTT. It is translated as CASSLGSGKNTGELFF.